The clone carrying this TCR beta chain was observed a few times. Library construction for TCR beta used iRepertoire HTBI primers and Arm-PCR of CDR3 regions. TCRdb used MiXCR to reprocess the multiplex PCR reads, holding one entry per CDR3 protein. The table has 250,000 or so distinct CDR3 sequences, 15% to 20% seen once; the top ten hold approximately 14%. This CDR3 is built from 15 residues. CDR1 and CDR2 from the germline V gene are SGDLS and YYNGEE. V lost 0 bases and J 4 bases, leaving 11 bases between the germline ends. The time point: newly diagnosed GD, antithyroid drugs for less than 3 months. RNA extracted from PBMCs served as the sequencing template. This sample is part of a study of regulatory T cells in long-lasting Graves disease. This same sample was also taken into another study, of T cells in Graves' hyperthyroidism and ophthalmopathy. From that second work: Researchers ran a first-round RT-PCR on the TCR CDR3 using the HTBI primer set.

The J gene is TRBJ1-3, the V gene TRBV9, with D hard to call. This TCR was recovered from a young woman with Graves disease. The sample here was peripheral blood mononuclear cells (PBMCs), taken at new diagnosis, from a patient treated with antithyroid drugs. CDR3 amino acids: CASSVGETLGNTIYF. The DNA of the CDR3 is TGTGCCAGCAGCGTAGGGGAGACGCTAGGAAACACCATATATTTT.